What follows are 11 T cell receptor beta chains derived from one specimen sequenced in a study of radiotherapy plus CTLA-4 blockade in lung cancer. The table came from immunoSEQ multiplex PCR; TCRdb's copy has only in-frame clones and leaves some out. The repertoire holds about 110,000 clones, with roughly 86% as singletons. Sequenced material: peripheral blood, taken from a patient treated with radiotherapy plus ipilimumab. These receptor sequences come from a human donor with non-small cell lung cancer that progressed on radiotherapy plus ipilimumab. Some clones in this sample may be carry-over from other donors' samples.

The V gene is TRBV7-9, the J gene TRBJ2-5; D unresolved. The germline V gene has CDR1 SEHNR and CDR2 FQNEAQ (reference sequence). The CDR3 consists of 13 residues. With 5 bases removed from V and 1 base from J, the gap between germline ends came to 8 bases. The CDR3 region is CASSHGFQETQYF. The CDR3 nucleotides are TGTGCCAGCAGCCACGGGTTCCAAGAGACCCAGTACTTC.

The chain employs TRBV10-3 and TRBJ1-3; D not certain. The CDR3 runs to 16 residues. Germline V lookup: CDR1 ENHRY, CDR2 SYGVKD. V lost 0 bases and J lost 0, with 9 bases in between. The chain's CDR3 is CAISESRPVSGNTIYF. The CDR3 DNA reads as TGTGCCATCAGTGAGTCGAGGCCAGTCTCTGGAAACACCATATATTTT.

This clone was detected a few times. Here the CDR3 DNA reads TGTGCCAGTGGCCGCGGGGGAACCAATGAAAAACTGTTTTTT. This sequence encodes CASGRGGTNEKLFF. The V call is TRBV19, the J call TRBJ1-4; D perhaps matches TRBD1 (5 bases). The CDR3 runs to 14 residues. V was pared by 8 bases and J by 5 bases, with 15 bases between. CDR1 and CDR2 (germline): LNHDA, SQIVND (reference sequence).

This clone was seen just once. The chain uses TRBV15 and TRBJ2-5; TRBD1 is a possible D gene (5 bases). This CDR3 has 13 amino acids. V lost 8 bases to trimming and J lost 1 base, with 11 bases between them. The germline V gene has CDR1 LNHNV and CDR2 YYDKDF (reference sequence). CDR3 bases: TGTGCCACCGCAACAGGTCTCCAAGAGACCCAGTACTTC. Its translation is CATATGLQETQYF.

The chain employs TRBV29-1 and TRBJ2-5; D not resolved. This CDR3 is 12 amino acids long. Germline CDR1 is SQVTM and CDR2 is ANQGSEA. Trimming pared 7 bases from V and 2 bases from J, leaving 11 bases between. The CDR3 loop is CSAEVWQETQYF. In nucleotides, the CDR3 is TGCAGCGCCGAGGTGTGGCAAGAGACCCAGTACTTC.

The rearrangement joins TRBV25-1 to TRBJ2-5; 9 bases are shared with TRBD1. Per the germline V gene, CDR1 is MGHDK and CDR2 is SYGVNS. J was trimmed by 3 bases and V by 6 bases; bases with no gene match: 11. The CDR3 has 16 residues. CDR3 DNA: TGTGCCAGCAGCTCCTGGGGACAGGGAGCAGAAGAGACCCAGTACTTC. It is translated as CASSSWGQGAEETQYF. The variable domain in full, completed from reference TRBV25-1 and TRBJ2-5, reads EADIYQTPRYLVIGTGKKITLECSQTMGHDKMYWYQQDPGMELHLIHYSYGVNSTEKGDLSSESTVSRIRTEHFPLTLESARPSHTSQYLCASSSWGQGAEETQYFGPGTRLLVL.

This chain joins TRBV5-4 and TRBJ2-5, with no clear D. Per the germline V gene, CDR1 is SGHNT and CDR2 is YYREEE (reference sequence). The CDR3 runs 15 residues. Trimming removed 1 base from V and 2 bases from J, with 12 bases in between. CDR3 sequence (DNA): TGTGCCAGCAGCTTGCGGGCAAATGAACAAGAGACCCAGTACTTC. Translating gives CASSLRANEQETQYF. Together with reference TRBV5-4 and TRBJ2-5, the CDR3 gives the full variable domain: ETGVTQSPTHLIKTRGQQVTLRCSSQSGHNTVSWYQQALGQGPQFIFQYYREEENGRGNFPPRFSGLQFPNYSSELNVNALELDDSALYLCASSLRANEQETQYFGPGTRLLVL.

The V gene is TRBV11-3, the J gene TRBJ2-5; 8 nucleotides match TRBD2. This CDR3 contains 15 residues. In germline, CDR1 is SGHNT, CDR2 YENEEA. Trimming at V came to 5 bases and at J to 5 bases, leaving 10 bases not matched to a gene. CDR3 region: CASSQTRGGVETQYF. The CDR3 DNA reads as TGTGCCAGCAGCCAGACCCGGGGGGGCGTGGAGACCCAGTACTTC.

The gene calls are TRBV6-1 and TRBJ1-6, with TRBD1 as a possible D gene (5 bases). V gave up 8 bases and J gave up 8 bases, with 16 bases separating them. Germline V gene sequence: CDR1 MNHNS, CDR2 SASEGT. CDR3 length: 14 amino acids. The CDR3 coding sequence is TGTGCCAGCCTCGTGGGGCCAGGATATTCACCCCTCCACTTT. Translating it yields CASLVGPGYSPLHF.

The chain joins TRBV28 to TRBJ2-1; either TRBD1 or TRBD2 may fit D (5 bases each). The CDR3 has 14 amino acids. In germline, CDR1 is MDHEN, CDR2 SYDVKM. V was cut by 2 bases and J by 2 bases, with 7 bases left in between. The CDR3 here is CASSLGGPYNEQFF. The CDR3 nucleotides are TGTGCCAGCAGTTTAGGGGGTCCCTACAATGAGCAGTTCTTC. The variable domain in full, with the rest retrieved from reference TRBV28 and TRBJ2-1, is DVKVTQSSRYLVKRTGEKVFLECVQDMDHENMFWYRQDPGLGLRLIYFSYDVKMKEKGDIPEGYSVSREKKERFSLILESASTNQTSMYLCASSLGGPYNEQFFGPGTRLTVL.

V is TRBV2 and J is TRBJ2-1, with D hard to call. V was trimmed by 7 bases and J by 5 bases, leaving 9 bases between them. CDR1 is SNHLY and CDR2 is FYNNEI in the germline V gene. This CDR3 spans 12 amino acids. In nucleotides, the CDR3 is TGTGCCAGCAAAGGGTCCGACAATGAGCAGTTCTTC. Its protein is CASKGSDNEQFF. Supplemented by reference TRBV2 and TRBJ2-1, the full variable domain reads EPEVTQTPSHQVTQMGQEVILRCVPISNHLYFYWYRQILGQKVEFLVSFYNNEISEKSEIFDDQFSVERPDGSNFTLKIRSTKLEDSAMYFCASKGSDNEQFFGPGTRLTVL.